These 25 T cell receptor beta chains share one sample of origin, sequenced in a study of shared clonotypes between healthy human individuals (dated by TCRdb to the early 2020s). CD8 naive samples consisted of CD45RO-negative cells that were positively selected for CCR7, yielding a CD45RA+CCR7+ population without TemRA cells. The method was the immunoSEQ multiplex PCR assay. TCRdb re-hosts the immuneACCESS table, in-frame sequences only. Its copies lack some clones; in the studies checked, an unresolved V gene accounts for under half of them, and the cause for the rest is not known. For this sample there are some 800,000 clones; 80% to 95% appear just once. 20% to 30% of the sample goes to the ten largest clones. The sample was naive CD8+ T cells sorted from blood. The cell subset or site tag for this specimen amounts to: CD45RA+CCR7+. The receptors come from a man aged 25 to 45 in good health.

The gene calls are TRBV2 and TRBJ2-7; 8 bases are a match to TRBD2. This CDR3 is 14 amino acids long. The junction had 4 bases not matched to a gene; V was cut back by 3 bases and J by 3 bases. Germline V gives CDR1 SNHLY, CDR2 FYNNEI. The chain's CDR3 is CASSEGLAGYEQYF. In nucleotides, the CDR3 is TGTGCCAGCAGTGAGGGGCTAGCGGGCTACGAGCAGTACTTC. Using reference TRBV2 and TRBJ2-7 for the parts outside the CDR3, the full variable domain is EPEVTQTPSHQVTQMGQEVILRCVPISNHLYFYWYRQILGQKVEFLVSFYNNEISEKSEIFDDQFSVERPDGSNFTLKIRSTKLEDSAMYFCASSEGLAGYEQYFGPGTRLTVT.

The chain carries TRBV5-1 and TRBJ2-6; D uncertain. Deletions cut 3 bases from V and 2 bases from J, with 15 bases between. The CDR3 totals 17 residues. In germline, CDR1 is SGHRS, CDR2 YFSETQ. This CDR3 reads CASSSTESTTGANVLTF. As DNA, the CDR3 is TGCGCCAGCAGCTCTACAGAGAGTACCACTGGGGCCAACGTCCTGACTTTC. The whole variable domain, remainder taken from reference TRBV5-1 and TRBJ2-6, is KAGVTQTPRYLIKTRGQQVTLSCSPISGHRSVSWYQQTPGQGLQFLFEYFSETQRNKGNFPGRFSGRQFSNSRSEMNVSTLELGDSALYLCASSSTESTTGANVLTFGAGSRLTVL.

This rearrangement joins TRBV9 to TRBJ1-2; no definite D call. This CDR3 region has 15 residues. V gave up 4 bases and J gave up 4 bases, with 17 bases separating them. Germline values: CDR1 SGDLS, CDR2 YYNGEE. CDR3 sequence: CASSPGSGTRYGYTF. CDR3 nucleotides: TGTGCCAGCAGCCCCGGCTCGGGTACGCGCTATGGCTACACCTTC.

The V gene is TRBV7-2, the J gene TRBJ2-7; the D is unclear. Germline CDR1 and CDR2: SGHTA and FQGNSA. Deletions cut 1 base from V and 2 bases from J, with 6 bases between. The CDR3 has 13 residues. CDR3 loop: CASSLVLTYEQYF. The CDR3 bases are TGTGCCAGCAGCTTAGTCCTTACCTACGAGCAGTACTTC.

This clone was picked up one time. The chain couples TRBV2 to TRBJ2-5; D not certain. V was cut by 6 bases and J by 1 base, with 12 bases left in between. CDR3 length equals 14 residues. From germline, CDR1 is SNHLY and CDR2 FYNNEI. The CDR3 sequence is CASREPYTQETQYF. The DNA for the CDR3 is TGTGCCAGCAGAGAACCGTATACCCAAGAGACCCAGTACTTC.

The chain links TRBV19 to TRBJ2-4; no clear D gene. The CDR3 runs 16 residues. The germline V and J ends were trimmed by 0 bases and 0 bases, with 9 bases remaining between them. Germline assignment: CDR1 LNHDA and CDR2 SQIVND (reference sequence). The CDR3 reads CASSIEDGLAKNIQYF. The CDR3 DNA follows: TGTGCCAGTAGTATAGAGGACGGTCTAGCCAAAAACATTCAGTACTTC.

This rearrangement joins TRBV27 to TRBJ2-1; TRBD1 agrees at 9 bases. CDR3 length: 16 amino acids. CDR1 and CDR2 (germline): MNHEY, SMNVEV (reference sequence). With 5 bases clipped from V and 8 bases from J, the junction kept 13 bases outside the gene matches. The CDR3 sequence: CASSTPRDRVWDEQFF. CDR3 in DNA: TGTGCCAGCAGTACCCCCCGGGACAGGGTCTGGGATGAGCAGTTCTTC.

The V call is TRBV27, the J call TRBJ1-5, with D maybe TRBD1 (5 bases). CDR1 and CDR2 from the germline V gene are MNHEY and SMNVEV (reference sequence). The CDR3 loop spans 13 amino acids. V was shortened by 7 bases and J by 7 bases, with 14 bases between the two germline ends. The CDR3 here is CASKGSTLQPQHF. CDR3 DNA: TGTGCCAGCAAGGGGTCGACATTGCAGCCCCAGCATTTT.

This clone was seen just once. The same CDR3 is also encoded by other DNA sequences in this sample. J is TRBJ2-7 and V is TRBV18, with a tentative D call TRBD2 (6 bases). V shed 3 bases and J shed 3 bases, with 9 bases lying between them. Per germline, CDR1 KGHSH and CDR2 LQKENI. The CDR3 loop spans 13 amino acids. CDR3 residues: CASSPPGGYEQYF. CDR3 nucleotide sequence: TGTGCCAGCTCACCCCCCGGGGGCTACGAGCAGTACTTC.

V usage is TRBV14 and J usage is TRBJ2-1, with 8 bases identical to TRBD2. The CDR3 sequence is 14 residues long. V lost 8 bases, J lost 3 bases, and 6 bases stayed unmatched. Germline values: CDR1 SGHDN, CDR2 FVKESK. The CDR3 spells CASGQLADYNEQFF. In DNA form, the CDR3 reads TGTGCCAGCGGACAACTAGCGGACTACAATGAGCAGTTCTTC.

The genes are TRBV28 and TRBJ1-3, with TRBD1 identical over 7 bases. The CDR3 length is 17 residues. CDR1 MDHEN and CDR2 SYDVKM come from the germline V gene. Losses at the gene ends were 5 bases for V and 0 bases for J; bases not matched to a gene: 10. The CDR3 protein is CASSLSGTESSGNTIYF. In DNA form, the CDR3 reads TGTGCCAGCAGTCTGTCCGGGACAGAGAGCTCTGGAAACACCATATATTTT.

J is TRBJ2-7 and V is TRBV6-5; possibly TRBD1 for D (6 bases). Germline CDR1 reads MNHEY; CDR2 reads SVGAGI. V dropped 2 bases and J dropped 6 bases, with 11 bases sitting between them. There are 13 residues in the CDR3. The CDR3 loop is CASSYGQTGEQYF. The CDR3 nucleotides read TGTGCCAGCAGTTACGGACAGACAGGCGAGCAGTACTTC.

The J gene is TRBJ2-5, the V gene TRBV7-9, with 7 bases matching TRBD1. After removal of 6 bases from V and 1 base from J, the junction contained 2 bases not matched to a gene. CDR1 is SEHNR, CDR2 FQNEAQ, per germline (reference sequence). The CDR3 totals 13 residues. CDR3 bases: TGTGCCAGCAGGGGACAGAGCCAAGAGACCCAGTACTTC. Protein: CASRGQSQETQYF.

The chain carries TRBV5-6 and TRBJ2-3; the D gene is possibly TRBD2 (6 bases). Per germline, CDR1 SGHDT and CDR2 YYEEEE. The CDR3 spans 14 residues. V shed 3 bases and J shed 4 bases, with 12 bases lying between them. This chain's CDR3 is CASSWPGEADTQYF. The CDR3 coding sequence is TGTGCCAGCAGCTGGCCGGGAGAGGCAGATACGCAGTATTTT.

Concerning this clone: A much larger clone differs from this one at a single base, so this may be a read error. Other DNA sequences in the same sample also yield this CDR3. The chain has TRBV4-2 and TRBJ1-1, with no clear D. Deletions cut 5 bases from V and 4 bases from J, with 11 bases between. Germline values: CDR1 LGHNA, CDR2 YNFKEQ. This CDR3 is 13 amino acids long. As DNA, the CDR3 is TGTGCCAGCAGCTTGGTAGGGAGCACTGAAGCTTTCTTT. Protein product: CASSLVGSTEAFF.

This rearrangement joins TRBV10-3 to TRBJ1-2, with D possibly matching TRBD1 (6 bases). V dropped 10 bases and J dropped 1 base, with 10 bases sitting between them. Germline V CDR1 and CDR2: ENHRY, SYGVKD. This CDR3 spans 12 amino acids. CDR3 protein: CATKDSNYGYTF. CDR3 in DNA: TGTGCCACAAAGGACAGTAACTATGGCTACACCTTC.

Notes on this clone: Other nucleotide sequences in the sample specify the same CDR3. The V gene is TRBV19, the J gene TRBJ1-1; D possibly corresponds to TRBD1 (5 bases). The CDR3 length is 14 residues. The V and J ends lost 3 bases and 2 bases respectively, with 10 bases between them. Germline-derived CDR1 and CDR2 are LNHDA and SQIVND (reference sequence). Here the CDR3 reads CASSMGTTNTEAFF. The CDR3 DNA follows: TGTGCCAGTAGTATGGGGACCACAAACACTGAAGCTTTCTTT.

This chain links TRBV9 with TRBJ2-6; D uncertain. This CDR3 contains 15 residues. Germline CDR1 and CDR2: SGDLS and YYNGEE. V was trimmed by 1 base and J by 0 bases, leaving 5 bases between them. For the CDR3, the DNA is TGTGCCAGCAGCGTATACCACTCTGGGGCCAACGTCCTGACTTTC. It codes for CASSVYHSGANVLTF.

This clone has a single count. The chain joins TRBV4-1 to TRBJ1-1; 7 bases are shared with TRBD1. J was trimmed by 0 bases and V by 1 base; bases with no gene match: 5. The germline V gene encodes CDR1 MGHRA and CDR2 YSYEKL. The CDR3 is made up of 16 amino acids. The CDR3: CASSQGRGQLNTEAFF. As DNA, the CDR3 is TGCGCCAGCAGCCAAGGGCGGGGACAGCTGAACACTGAAGCTTTCTTT.

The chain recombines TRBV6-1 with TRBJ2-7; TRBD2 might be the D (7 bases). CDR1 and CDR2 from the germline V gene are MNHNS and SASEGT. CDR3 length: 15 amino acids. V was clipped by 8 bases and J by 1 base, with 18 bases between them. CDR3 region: CASVKQGGASYEQYF. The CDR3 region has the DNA TGTGCCAGCGTTAAGCAAGGGGGGGCTTCCTACGAGCAGTACTTC.

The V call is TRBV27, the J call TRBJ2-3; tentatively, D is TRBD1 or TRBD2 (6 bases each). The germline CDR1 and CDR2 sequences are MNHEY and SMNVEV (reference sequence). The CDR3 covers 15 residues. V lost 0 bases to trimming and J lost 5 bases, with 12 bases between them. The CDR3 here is CASSLSWGAGDTQYF. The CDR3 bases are TGTGCCAGCAGTTTATCGTGGGGGGCGGGAGATACGCAGTATTTT.

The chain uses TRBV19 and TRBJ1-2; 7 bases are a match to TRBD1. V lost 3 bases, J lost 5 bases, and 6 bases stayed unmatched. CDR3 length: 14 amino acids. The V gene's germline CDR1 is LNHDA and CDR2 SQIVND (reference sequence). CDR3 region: CASSIVGTAYGYTF. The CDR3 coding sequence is TGTGCCAGTAGTATTGTGGGGACAGCGTATGGCTACACCTTC.

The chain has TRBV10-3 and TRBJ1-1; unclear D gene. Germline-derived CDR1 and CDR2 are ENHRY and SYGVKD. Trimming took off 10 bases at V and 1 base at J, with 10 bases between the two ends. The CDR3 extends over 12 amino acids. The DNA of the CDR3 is TGTGCCACCCTGGCCGGGAACACTGAAGCTTTCTTT. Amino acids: CATLAGNTEAFF.

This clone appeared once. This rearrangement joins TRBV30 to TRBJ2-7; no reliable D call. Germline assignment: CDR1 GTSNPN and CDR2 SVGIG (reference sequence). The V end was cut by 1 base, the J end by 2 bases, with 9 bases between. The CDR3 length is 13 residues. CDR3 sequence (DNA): TGTGCCTGGAGTGACGTCGGTGCCTACGAGCAGTACTTC. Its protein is CAWSDVGAYEQYF. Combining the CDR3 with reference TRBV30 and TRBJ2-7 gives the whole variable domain SQTIHQWPATLVQPVGSPLSLECTVEGTSNPNLYWYRQAAGRGLQLLFYSVGIGQISSEVPQNLSASRPQDRQFILSSKKLLLSDSGFYLCAWSDVGAYEQYFGPGTRLTVT.

The CDR3 region is CASSLVFLGSYEQYF. The CDR3 bases are TGTGCCAGCAGCTTAGTCTTCCTGGGCTCCTACGAGCAGTACTTC. This chain uses TRBV11-2 with TRBJ2-7; D is unresolved. This CDR3 contains 15 residues. Trimming left V 1 base short and J 0 bases short, with 10 bases between. Germline V lookup: CDR1 SGHAT, CDR2 FQNNGV. The whole variable domain, filled in from reference TRBV11-2 and TRBJ2-7, reads EAGVAQSPRYKIIEKRQSVAFWCNPISGHATLYWYQQILGQGPKLLIQFQNNGVVDDSQLPKDRFSAERLKGVDSTLKIQPAKLEDSAVYLCASSLVFLGSYEQYFGPGTRLTVT.